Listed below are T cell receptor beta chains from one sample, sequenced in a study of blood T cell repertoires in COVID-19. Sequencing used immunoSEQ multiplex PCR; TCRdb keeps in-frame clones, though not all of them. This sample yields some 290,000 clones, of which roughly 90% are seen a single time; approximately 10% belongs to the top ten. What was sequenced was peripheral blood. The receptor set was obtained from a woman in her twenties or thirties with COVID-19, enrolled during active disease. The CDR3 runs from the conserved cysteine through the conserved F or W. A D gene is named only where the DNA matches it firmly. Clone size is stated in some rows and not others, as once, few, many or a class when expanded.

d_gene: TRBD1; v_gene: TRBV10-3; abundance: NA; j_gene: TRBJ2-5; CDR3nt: TGTGCCATCAGTGAATACAGGGGGCAGGGGGAGACCCAGTACTTC; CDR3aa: CAISEYRGQGETQYF
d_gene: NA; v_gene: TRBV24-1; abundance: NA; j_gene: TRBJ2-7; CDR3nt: TGTGCCACCGAGGGCGGACTTTCCTACGAGCAGTACTTC; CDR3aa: CATEGGLSYEQYF
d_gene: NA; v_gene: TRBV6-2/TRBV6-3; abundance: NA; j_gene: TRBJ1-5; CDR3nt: TGTGCCAGCAGTCCGACGGTGGCGGGGCCCCAGCATTTT; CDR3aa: CASSPTVAGPQHF
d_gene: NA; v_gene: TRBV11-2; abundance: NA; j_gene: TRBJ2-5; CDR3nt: TGTGCCAGCAGCCCCCGGCGGAATATCTACCGGGAGACCCAGTACTTC; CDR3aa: CASSPRRNIYRETQYF
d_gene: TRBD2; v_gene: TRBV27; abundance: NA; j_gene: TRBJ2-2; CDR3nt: TGTGCCAGCAGGCGGCTAGCGGGAGAGAGAGAGCTGTTTTTT; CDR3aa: CASRRLAGERELFF
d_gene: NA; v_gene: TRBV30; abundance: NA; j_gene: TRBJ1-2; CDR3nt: TGTGCCTGGACAGCTAACTATGGCTACACCTTC; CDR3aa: CAWTANYGYTF
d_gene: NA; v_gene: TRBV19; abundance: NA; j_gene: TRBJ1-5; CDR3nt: TGTGCCAGTAGTATTAAGGGGTTCGGGCAGCCCCAGCATTTT; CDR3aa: CASSIKGFGQPQHF
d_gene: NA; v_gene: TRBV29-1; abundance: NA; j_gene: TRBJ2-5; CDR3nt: TGCAGCGCACAGGGTCTGGACCAGTACTTC; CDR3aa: CSAQGLDQYF
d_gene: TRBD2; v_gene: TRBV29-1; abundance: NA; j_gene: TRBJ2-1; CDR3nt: TGCAGCGTTGGATGGCGGGAGGGCGGTGAGCAGTTCTTC; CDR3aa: CSVGWREGGEQFF
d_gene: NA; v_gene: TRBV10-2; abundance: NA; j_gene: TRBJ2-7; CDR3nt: TGCGCCAGCAGTGAGAACCGCGAACGGGAGCAGTACTTC; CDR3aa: CASSENREREQYF
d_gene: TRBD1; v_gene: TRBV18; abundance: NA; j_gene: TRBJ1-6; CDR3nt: TGTGCCAGCTCACCAACCCCGACAGGGGGCTCCTATAATTCACCCCTCCACTTT; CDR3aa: CASSPTPTGGSYNSPLHF
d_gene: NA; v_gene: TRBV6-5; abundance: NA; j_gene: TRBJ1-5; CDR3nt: TGTGCCAGCAGTCGGGACACGAGCAATCAGCCCCAGCATTTT; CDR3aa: CASSRDTSNQPQHF
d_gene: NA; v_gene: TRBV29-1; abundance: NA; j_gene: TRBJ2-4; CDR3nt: TGCAGCGTCCTAAATCAGGGAGGTAACATTCAGTACTTC; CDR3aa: CSVLNQGGNIQYF
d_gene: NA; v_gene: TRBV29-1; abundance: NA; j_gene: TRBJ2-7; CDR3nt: TGCAGCGTTGAATTTGTGGAAGGGGCGAAGTACGAGCAGTACTTC; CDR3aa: CSVEFVEGAKYEQYF
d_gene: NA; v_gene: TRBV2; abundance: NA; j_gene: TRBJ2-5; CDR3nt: TGTGCCAGCAGTGGGGGACTGCGCTTGGGTTGGACCCAGTACTTC; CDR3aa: CASSGGLRLGWTQYF
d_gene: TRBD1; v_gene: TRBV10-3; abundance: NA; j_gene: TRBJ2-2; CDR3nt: TGTGCCATCAGACAGGGGCTCCCGGGGGAGCTGTTTTTT; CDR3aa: CAIRQGLPGELFF
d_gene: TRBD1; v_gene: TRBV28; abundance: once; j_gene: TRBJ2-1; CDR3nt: TGTGCCAGCAGTTTCCCAACAGGGGCTGGCGAGCAGTTCTTC; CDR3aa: CASSFPTGAGEQFF
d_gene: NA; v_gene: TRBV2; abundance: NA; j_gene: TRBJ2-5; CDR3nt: TGTGCCAGCAGTGAAGCGGGAGGCCCGGTAGTGACCCAGTACTTC; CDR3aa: CASSEAGGPVVTQYF
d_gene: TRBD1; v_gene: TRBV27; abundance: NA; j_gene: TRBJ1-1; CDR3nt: TGTGCCAGCAGCTGGACAGGGACAATGAACACTGAAGCTTTCTTT; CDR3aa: CASSWTGTMNTEAFF
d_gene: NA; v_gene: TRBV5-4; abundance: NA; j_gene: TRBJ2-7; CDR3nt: TGTGCCAGCAGCTTGGGACAAAGCTCCTACGAGCAGTACTTC; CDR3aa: CASSLGQSSYEQYF
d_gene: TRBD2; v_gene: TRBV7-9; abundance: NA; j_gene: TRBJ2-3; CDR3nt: TGTGCCAGCAGCCCAGGGACTAGCGGGAGGACAGATACGCAGTATTTT; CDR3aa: CASSPGTSGRTDTQYF
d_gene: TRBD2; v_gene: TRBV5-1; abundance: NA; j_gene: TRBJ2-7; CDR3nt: TGCGCCAGCAGCTTGGGACTAGCGGGAGGACATGGCGAGCAGTACTTC; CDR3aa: CASSLGLAGGHGEQYF
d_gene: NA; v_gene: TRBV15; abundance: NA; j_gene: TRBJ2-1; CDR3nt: TGTGCCACCAGCAGAGGGGACACTCTAAAGCAGTTCTTC; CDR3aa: CATSRGDTLKQFF
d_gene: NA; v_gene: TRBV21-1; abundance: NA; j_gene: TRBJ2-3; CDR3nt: TGTGCCAGCACGGGACTAGCGGGAGGTGGTGGGAGCACAGATACGCAGTATTTT; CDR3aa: CASTGLAGGGGSTDTQYF